Here is one T cell receptor beta chain with its context. The data were obtained in a study of intratumoral heterogeneity in liver cancer. Before surgical resection, these early-stage hepatocellular carcinoma patients received no treatment. This table comes from immunoSEQ multiplex PCR, and its TCRdb copy is limited to in-frame clones, with some not included. The table shows about 20,000 clones, with 73% occurring only once. The CDR3 spans 13 residues. V was shortened by 4 bases and J by 1 base, with 5 bases between the two germline ends. Germline V gene data show CDR1 as ENHRY and CDR2 as SYGVKD. This sequence was found in a woman in her 70s with hepatocellular carcinoma. This specimen was tumor-adjacent normal tissue, taken before any cancer treatment. The chain joins TRBV10-3 to TRBJ1-5, with D possibly matching TRBD1 (5 bases). The DNA of the CDR3 is TGTGCCATCAGTGGGACAAGCAATCAGCCCCAGCATTTT. This gives the protein CAISGTSNQPQHF.